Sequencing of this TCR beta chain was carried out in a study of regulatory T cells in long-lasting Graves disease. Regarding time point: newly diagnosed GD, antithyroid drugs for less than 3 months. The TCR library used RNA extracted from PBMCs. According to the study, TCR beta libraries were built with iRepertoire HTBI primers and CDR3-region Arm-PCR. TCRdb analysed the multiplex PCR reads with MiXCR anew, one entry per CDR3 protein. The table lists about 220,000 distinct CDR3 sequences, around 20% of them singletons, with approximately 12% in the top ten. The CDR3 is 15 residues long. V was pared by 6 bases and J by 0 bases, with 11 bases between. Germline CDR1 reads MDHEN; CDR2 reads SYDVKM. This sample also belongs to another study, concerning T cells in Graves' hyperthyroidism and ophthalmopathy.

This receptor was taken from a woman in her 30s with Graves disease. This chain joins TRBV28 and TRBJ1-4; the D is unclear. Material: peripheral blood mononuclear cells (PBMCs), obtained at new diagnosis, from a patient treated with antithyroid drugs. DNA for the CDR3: TGTGCCAGCAGCAGGACTAGCGCAACTAATGAAAAACTGTTTTTT. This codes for CASSRTSATNEKLFF.